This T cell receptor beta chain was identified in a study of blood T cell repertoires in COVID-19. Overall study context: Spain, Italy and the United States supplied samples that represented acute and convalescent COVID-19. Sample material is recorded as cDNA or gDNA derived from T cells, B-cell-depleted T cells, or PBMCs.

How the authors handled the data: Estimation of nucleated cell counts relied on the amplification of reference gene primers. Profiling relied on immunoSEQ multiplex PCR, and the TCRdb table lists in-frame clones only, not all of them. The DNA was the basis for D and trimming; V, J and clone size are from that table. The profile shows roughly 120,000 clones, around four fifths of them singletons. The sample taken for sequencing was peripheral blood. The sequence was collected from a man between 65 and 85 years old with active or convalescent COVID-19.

CDR3 residues: CASTPQGRGPQHF. For the CDR3, the DNA is TGTGCCAGTACCCCACAGGGGAGAGGGCCCCAGCATTTT. The chain carries TRBV19 and TRBJ1-5, with 7 bases fitting TRBD1. V lost 7 bases and J lost 9; bases outside the gene matches: 9. Germline V gene data show CDR1 as LNHDA and CDR2 as SQIVND (reference sequence). CDR3 length: 13 residues.